The source of this TCR beta chain is a study of CD8 T cells in ankylosing spondylitis. A remark on this clonotype: Its specificity is not known.

Scientists made TCR beta libraries using quantitative 5'-RACE with molecular barcodes. TCRdb re-derived calls from the 5' RACE reads in MiXCR, one entry per CDR3 protein. The table has 200,000 to 250,000 distinct CDR3 sequences, roughly a third seen once. There are 13 residues in the CDR3. The junction had 3 bases not matched to a gene; V was cut back by 6 bases and J by 5 bases. Study-wide findings and caveats: Within ankylosing spondylitis blood, a TCR beta motif made up of eight highly homologous variants appeared to be characteristic. From matched ankylosing spondylitis synovial fluid, disease-linked clones were reportedly recovered at significantly enriched levels.

The sample consisted of blood, either unsorted or a sorted T cell fraction (not recorded which). The receptor's source is a male donor with ankylosing spondylitis or in good health (not recorded which). This sequence joins TRBV12-3 or TRBV12-4 and TRBJ2-5, with 10 positions matching TRBD1. The DNA for the CDR3 is TGTGCCAGCAGGCAGACAGGGGGCGAGACCCAGTACTTC. Encoded protein: CASRQTGGETQYF.